This T cell receptor beta chain is drawn from a study of PD-1 blockade in mismatch repair-deficient tumors. Clones were read by immunoSEQ multiplex PCR, and TCRdb kept only the in-frame ones, dropping some. Of under 50,000 clones detected, 80% to 85% appear once; the ten largest clones hold 0.9% to 1.2%. As concerns this clone: Its specificity is not known.

A few pembrolizumab responders had their TCRs sequenced. The trim removed 9 bases at V and 2 bases at J, leaving 11 bases unmatched. This CDR3 is built from 16 residues. Germline CDR1 LNHDA, CDR2 SQIVND (reference sequence). Whole-study findings and limits: Rapid post-treatment expansion, then contraction, generally preceding radiologic response, marked tumor-resident clones.

The starting material was PBMCs, obtained 38 weeks after starting pembrolizumab. The TCR originated in an adult with mismatch repair-deficient cancer. The chain is built from TRBV19 and TRBJ1-2, with 11 nucleotides matching TRBD1. CDR3 bases: TGTGCCAGCCGAAGCGGACAGGGGGCGCGAAACTATGGCTACACCTTC. It specifies CASRSGQGARNYGYTF.